This is a list of T cell receptor beta chains from one sample in a study of blood T cell repertoires in COVID-19. Sequencing was performed with immunoSEQ multiplex PCR; in TCRdb, only in-frame clones are kept and a portion is missing. This repertoire shows 130,000 or so clones, approximately 88% found once; its top ten account for over 1.1%. Material: peripheral blood. Receptors were obtained from a man aged 55 to 70 with acute or convalescent COVID-19. The CDR3 runs from the conserved cysteine through the conserved F or W. The D gene is left open where the match is weak. Some rows mark clone size as missing; the rest say once, few, many or name a class of expanded clone.

abundance	v_gene	d_gene	j_gene	CDR3nt	CDR3aa
-	TRBV18	TRBD1	TRBJ2-3	TGTGCCAGCTCACCGAGGACAGGGACAGATACGCAGTATTTT	CASSPRTGTDTQYF
-	TRBV9	TRBD1	TRBJ2-2	TGTGCCAGCAGCGTGACAGGGGGCATCGACGCCGGGGAGCTGTTTTTT	CASSVTGGIDAGELFF
-	TRBV2	-	TRBJ2-5	TGTGCCAGCAAAAGAGGGCAGCAAGAGACCCAGTACTTC	CASKRGQQETQYF
-	TRBV2	-	TRBJ2-2	TGTGCCAGCAGTGGTCCAGGGACAAACACCGGGGAGCTGTTTTTT	CASSGPGTNTGELFF
-	TRBV6-4	-	TRBJ1-4	TGTGCCAGCGGGACTCTCCATGAAAAACTGTTTTTT	CASGTLHEKLFF
-	TRBV18	-	TRBJ2-3	TGTGCCAGCTCACCACCGGAGCTCGAGGCTCAGGGAAGGAATACGCAGTATTTT	CASSPPELEAQGRNTQYF
-	TRBV29-1	-	TRBJ1-1	TGCAGCGTCCTCGTCCCGACAGTGAACACTGAAGCTTTCTTT	CSVLVPTVNTEAFF
-	TRBV9	TRBD2	TRBJ2-7	TGTGCCAGCAGCCCGGGGACTAGTCGCGAGCAGTACTTC	CASSPGTSREQYF
-	TRBV7-3	TRBD1	TRBJ2-7	TGTGCCAGCAGCCCCGGGACAGGGGGCATCGAGCAGTACTTC	CASSPGTGGIEQYF
-	TRBV30	-	TRBJ1-4	TGTGCCTGGAGTGTAAGGCAGGGTTCTGAAAAACTGTTTTTT	CAWSVRQGSEKLFF
-	TRBV2	-	TRBJ2-5	TGTGCCAGCAGTGAAACAAACAGGCAAGAGACCCAGTACTTC	CASSETNRQETQYF
-	TRBV6-4	TRBD2	TRBJ2-7	TGTGCCAGCAGTGACTCTTGGACTAGCGGGAGGCCTTTAGAGCAGTACTTC	CASSDSWTSGRPLEQYF
-	TRBV5-6	TRBD1	TRBJ1-2	TGTGCCAGCAGCGTGGGACAGCCGACCTATGGCTACACCTTC	CASSVGQPTYGYTF
-	TRBV3-1/TRBV3-2	-	TRBJ2-3	TGTGCCAGCAGCCAAGTAGGGGTGGATACGCAGTATTTT	CASSQVGVDTQYF
-	TRBV10-3	TRBD1	TRBJ2-3	TGTGCCATCAGTGTAGACAGGGGGAAGGCAGATACGCAGTATTTT	CAISVDRGKADTQYF
-	TRBV28	TRBD1	TRBJ1-6	TGTGCCAGCAGTTTCGACAGGGGGCCAGGTAATTCACCCCTCCACTTT	CASSFDRGPGNSPLHF
-	TRBV12-5	TRBD1	TRBJ2-7	TGTGCTAGTGATACTGGGACAGGGTCCCACGAGCAGTACTTC	CASDTGTGSHEQYF
-	TRBV9	TRBD1	TRBJ1-6	TGTGCCAGCAGCCCCCAAGGGACAGGGTCTTCACCCCTCCACTTT	CASSPQGTGSSPLHF
-	TRBV5-1	TRBD1	TRBJ1-6	TGCGCCAGCAGCTTCTGGGGACAGGATAATTCACCCCTCCACTTT	CASSFWGQDNSPLHF
-	TRBV5-8	-	TRBJ1-2	TGTGCCAGCACCAGGGTAATCTATGGCTACACCTTC	CASTRVIYGYTF
-	TRBV19	TRBD2	TRBJ2-1	TGTGCCAGTAGTACCCGGGGACCCGGGACTAGTGGGCACAATGAGCAGTTCTTC	CASSTRGPGTSGHNEQFF
-	TRBV6-5	-	TRBJ2-1	TGTGCCATCCGGACAGATCCCTACAATGAGCAGTTCTTC	CAIRTDPYNEQFF
-	TRBV5-1	-	TRBJ1-1	TGCGCCAGCAGCTTGGCAGGGGCTGGGGAAACTGAAGCTTTCTTT	CASSLAGAGETEAFF
-	TRBV28	-	TRBJ1-2	TGTGCCAGCAGTTCCACAAATACCAACTATGGCTACACCTTC	CASSSTNTNYGYTF
few	TRBV24-1	TRBD2	TRBJ2-7	TGTGCCACCTCCCTCGGGACTAGCGGCTCCTACGAGCAGTACTTC	CATSLGTSGSYEQYF
-	TRBV19	-	TRBJ1-3	TGTGCCAGTAGTTCGCAGGGCATCGGAAACACCATATATTTT	CASSSQGIGNTIYF
-	TRBV10-2	-	TRBJ1-2	TGCGCCAGCAATGGTTATGCAGACTCTAACTATGGCTACACCTTC	CASNGYADSNYGYTF
-	TRBV30	-	TRBJ1-6	TGTGCCTGCGTGGGCAGGGTCGATTCACCCCTCCACTTT	CACVGRVDSPLHF
-	TRBV7-9	TRBD1	TRBJ1-2	TGTGCCAGCAGCTTAGACGCCACAGGGGCGGGCTACACCTTC	CASSLDATGAGYTF
few	TRBV6-5	-	TRBJ2-5	TGTGCCAGCGGCGGGACTCGGTCGGGGACCCAGTACTTC	CASGGTRSGTQYF
-	TRBV5-1	-	TRBJ1-4	TGCGCCAGCAGCTTGGATGGGGCAATCAGTGAAAAACTGTTTTTT	CASSLDGAISEKLFF
-	TRBV7-2	-	TRBJ1-5	TGTGCCAGCAGCTGGGCGGGGGATCAGCCCCAGCATTTT	CASSWAGDQPQHF
-	TRBV14	TRBD1	TRBJ2-6	TGTGCCAGCAGCCACGGGACAGCGAACTCTGGGGCCAACGTCCTGACTTTC	CASSHGTANSGANVLTF
-	TRBV11-1	-	TRBJ1-4	TGTGCCAGCAGCCGGAAAGGTGGAGTTAATGAAAAACTGTTTTTT	CASSRKGGVNEKLFF
-	TRBV4-1	TRBD2	TRBJ2-7	TGCGCCAGCAGGCGAACACTGGGAGGGTCCTCCTACGAGCAGTACTTC	CASRRTLGGSSYEQYF
-	TRBV28	TRBD1	TRBJ1-1	TGTGCCAGCAAGGGGACAGAGAACACTGAAGCTTTCTTT	CASKGTENTEAFF
few	TRBV7-8	-	TRBJ2-7	TGTGCCAGCAGCTTCGGGACACCTTCTGGGGAGCAGTACTTC	CASSFGTPSGEQYF
-	TRBV7-2	-	TRBJ2-7	TGTGCCAGCAGCTTCAGGCCCCGCTACGAGCAGTACTTC	CASSFRPRYEQYF
-	TRBV6-2/TRBV6-3	TRBD2	TRBJ2-4	TGTGCCAGCAGTTCCCAATCGAGCGGGGGGCCTTCAAACATTCAGTACTTC	CASSSQSSGGPSNIQYF
-	TRBV23-1	-	TRBJ1-2	TGCGCCAGCAGTCAATCGATCGAGGCTTTAGTCAACTATGGCTACACCTTC	CASSQSIEALVNYGYTF
-	TRBV6-5	TRBD1	TRBJ1-1	TGTGCCAGCAGTTACGACAGGGTTAAGACTGAAGCTTTCTTT	CASSYDRVKTEAFF
-	TRBV12-3/TRBV12-4	-	TRBJ2-7	TGTGCCAGCAGTTCCGGGGGTTCCTACGAGCAGTACTTC	CASSSGGSYEQYF
-	TRBV6-1	-	TRBJ2-1	TGTGCCAGCAGTGAGATGGGCTACGGTCTCGGCAATGAGCAGTTCTTC	CASSEMGYGLGNEQFF
-	TRBV7-9	-	TRBJ1-6	TGTGCCAGCAACCGACAGGACACTAATTCACCCCTCCACTTT	CASNRQDTNSPLHF
-	TRBV29-1	-	TRBJ2-7	TGCAGCGTTGGGGGCTCCGACGAGCAGTACTTC	CSVGGSDEQYF
-	TRBV19	TRBD1	TRBJ1-6	TGTGCCAGTAGTTTAACCGGGACAGCTAATTCACCCCTCCACTTT	CASSLTGTANSPLHF
-	TRBV20-1	-	TRBJ2-7	TGCAGTGCTAGAGGTACCTACGAGCAGTACTTC	CSARGTYEQYF
-	TRBV7-3	TRBD1	TRBJ1-5	TGTGCCAGCAGCCCCCGACAGGGTGGGTCCCAGCATTTT	CASSPRQGGSQHF
-	TRBV25-1	-	TRBJ2-1	TGTGCCAGCAGTGCGCAGACTACCGATGAGCAGTTCTTC	CASSAQTTDEQFF
few	TRBV11-2	-	TRBJ2-7	TGTGCCAGCAGGATCGGACGGGGCGGGAAAAGAAACGAGCAGTACTTC	CASRIGRGGKRNEQYF
-	TRBV11-2	-	TRBJ2-3	TGTGCCAGCAGCTTCTTATCTCCCCGGGGCACAGATACGCAGTATTTT	CASSFLSPRGTDTQYF
once	TRBV5-5	TRBD1	TRBJ2-6	TGTGCCAGCAGCGCCGGACAGGGTTTTTCTGGGGCCAACGTCCTGACTTTC	CASSAGQGFSGANVLTF
-	TRBV5-1	TRBD1	TRBJ1-1	TGCGCCAGCAGCCCGGGGACAGGGGTTGGGATGAACACTGAAGCTTTCTTT	CASSPGTGVGMNTEAFF
-	TRBV3-1/TRBV3-2	TRBD2	TRBJ2-5	TGTGCCAGCAGCCGTGTAGCGGGGGGGCAAGAGACCCAGTACTTC	CASSRVAGGQETQYF
-	TRBV2	TRBD1	TRBJ1-6	TGTGCCCAAAGGGACCAGGGGGCGTCTAATTCACCCCTCCACTTT	CAQRDQGASNSPLHF
-	TRBV12-5	TRBD1	TRBJ2-7	TGTGCTAGTGCCCGGACAGGTCTAAGCTACGAGCAGTACTTC	CASARTGLSYEQYF
-	TRBV4-2	-	TRBJ1-2	TGTGCCAGCAGCCAAGATCTGGAGGGTCGGAGGGCTTATGGCTACACCTTC	CASSQDLEGRRAYGYTF
-	TRBV11-2	-	TRBJ2-7	TGTGCCAGCAGCTTAGCCCACCGAGCCTACGAGCAGTACTTC	CASSLAHRAYEQYF